This TCR beta chain was retrieved from a study of breast tumors, draining lymph nodes, adjacent tissues. Study-wide findings and caveats: Most tumor T cells seemingly derive from lymph node, then expand in tumor. Tumors had less TCR diversity than lymph nodes, more than nontumor tissue.

Breast cancer patients provided tissue from their axillary draining lymph nodes. V shed 6 bases, J shed 0 bases, and the junction held 5 bases outside the gene matches. CDR1 is LGHDT and CDR2 is YNNKEL in the germline V gene (reference sequence). This CDR3 spans 15 amino acids. MiXCR, run by TCRdb on the multiplex PCR reads, gives a single entry per CDR3 protein. This table has approximately 210,000 distinct CDR3 sequences, 30% to 35% appearing once. In its sample, this clonotype was seen a few times. Its target is not known. The sequenced material came from axillary lymph node tissue. V and J are TRBV3-1 and TRBJ2-7; 10 nucleotides match TRBD2. This clonotype was obtained from a female donor with breast cancer. Some clones in this sample may be carry-over from other donors' samples. The CDR3 loop reads CASSESGRVSYEQYF. CDR3 nucleotides: TGTGCCAGCAGTGAGAGCGGGAGGGTCTCCTACGAGCAGTACTTC.